A single sample is the source of the 8 T cell receptor beta chains below, sequenced in a study of blood T cell repertoires in COVID-19. Generated by immunoSEQ multiplex PCR, the TCRdb table keeps only in-frame clones and is missing some. The repertoire holds about 180,000 clones, with about 79% as singletons. Sequences were obtained from peripheral blood. The receptors were gathered from a woman aged 70 to 79 with acute or convalescent COVID-19.

This chain joins TRBV6-6 and TRBJ2-1, with D possibly being TRBD2 (6 bases). Deletions cut 8 bases from V and 4 bases from J, with 21 bases between. Germline V gene data show CDR1 as MNHNY and CDR2 as SVGAGI (reference sequence). This CDR3 comprises 16 residues. CDR3 DNA: TGTGCCAGCTGCAAGAGCGTCGGGAGAGATTACAATGAGCAGTTCTTC. Protein: CASCKSVGRDYNEQFF.

The rearrangement joins TRBV30 to TRBJ1-5; TRBD1 might be the D (5 bases). This CDR3 spans 14 amino acids. CDR1 and CDR2 from the germline V gene are GTSNPN and SVGIG (reference sequence). Trimming took off 2 bases at V and 8 bases at J, with 16 bases between the two ends. The CDR3 coding sequence is TGTGCCTGGAGTCCCCTATCTGACAGCGAGCCCCAGCATTTT. Its translation is CAWSPLSDSEPQHF.

The chain employs TRBV7-3 and TRBJ2-2; 7 bases are shared with TRBD1. V dropped 4 bases and J dropped 2; count of bases not matched to a gene: 7. Germline V gene data show CDR1 as SGHTA and CDR2 as FQGTGA. The CDR3 loop spans 16 amino acids. This chain's CDR3 is CASSSATGHNTGELFF. Written as DNA, the CDR3 is TGTGCCAGCAGCTCGGCGACAGGGCACAACACCGGGGAGCTGTTTTTT.

The V call is TRBV6-6, the J call TRBJ1-6, with 7 bases fitting TRBD1. CDR3 length equals 14 residues. Germline-derived CDR1 and CDR2 are MNHNY and SVGAGI (reference sequence). V lost 2 bases to trimming and J lost 7 bases; unmatched junction nucleotides: 2. The CDR3 reads CASSYGQVNSPLHF. The CDR3 coding sequence is TGTGCCAGCAGTTACGGACAGGTCAATTCACCCCTCCACTTT.

This clone has only one observation. The chain is built from TRBV19 and TRBJ1-5; 8 nucleotides match TRBD1. The germline CDR1 and CDR2 sequences are LNHDA and SQIVND (reference sequence). The ends lost 7 bases at V and 2 bases at J; junction bases unmatched: 7. The CDR3 consists of 15 residues. The CDR3 loop is CASTDRGIGNQPQHF. DNA for the CDR3: TGTGCCAGTACTGACAGGGGCATCGGCAATCAGCCCCAGCATTTT.

This chain joins TRBV12-3 or TRBV12-4 and TRBJ1-4; D not resolved. Trimming stripped 3 bases from V and 12 bases from J, with 11 bases between. The CDR3 extends over 12 amino acids. CDR3 loop: CASSFRESELFF. In DNA form, the CDR3 reads TGTGCCAGCAGTTTCCGGGAGTCGGAACTGTTTTTT.

The rearrangement links TRBV24-1 to TRBJ2-4, with a weak D call TRBD1 (5 bases). Trimming took 3 bases from V and 6 from J, leaving 14 bases between them. The CDR3 runs to 15 residues. Germline lookup yields CDR1 KGHDR and CDR2 SFDVKD. DNA of the CDR3: TGTGCCACCAGTGATGCAGGGTACGAGGCAAACATTCAGTACTTC. Translated, it gives CATSDAGYEANIQYF.

The chain has TRBV11-2 and TRBJ1-1; D remains unclear. Germline V gene data show CDR1 as SGHAT and CDR2 as FQNNGV. The V gene lost 1 base and the J gene lost 8 bases, with 11 bases spanning the gap. The CDR3 has 13 residues. For the CDR3, the DNA is TGTGCCAGCAGCTTAGTAGAGGACTCAGAAGCTTTCTTT. It encodes CASSLVEDSEAFF.